This paragraph covers one TCR beta chain sequence. This entry is derived from a study of monozygotic twins with inflammatory bowel disease. Two rounds of nested PCR, of about 16 and 10 cycles, were run on TCRalpha and TCRbeta cDNA. TCRdb derives one entry per CDR3 protein from the 5' RACE reads, leaving out DNA. Its listing shows around 140,000 distinct CDR3 sequences. CDR1 is MNHEY, CDR2 SMNVEV, per germline (reference sequence). The CDR3 has 12 amino acids. J is TRBJ1-1 and V is TRBV27. This sequence was found in a human donor with ulcerative colitis or Crohn's disease, or a healthy co-twin of an affected twin (not recorded which). The source material was blood. The CDR3 loop reads CASSGGLSEAFF.